This TCR beta chain was retrieved from a study of vaccination and CD4 T cells after COVID-19. Looking at the study overall: Stimulation of the cells used overlapping spike peptide pools from SARS-CoV-2 and from the common cold coronaviruses HCoV-NL63, HCoV-OC43 and HCoV-229E.

Sequencing of the DNA from cultured CD4+ T cells was carried out with the Oncomine TCR Beta short-read assay. TCRdb passed the PCR reads through MiXCR, listing each CDR3 protein once. The table includes thousands of distinct CDR3 sequences, roughly 29% detected once. This clonotype was counted only a few times. What it binds is unknown. The V segment lost 5 bases and the J segment 5 bases; nucleotides outside the gene matches: 14. In germline, CDR1 is SGHAT, CDR2 FQDESV (reference sequence). The CDR3 has 17 residues. Treatment in this sample: approximately nine-day PBMC culture with coronavirus spike peptide pools or control peptides (ViraFEST assay). The collection of CD4+ T cells from the unexposed donor took place before the COVID-19 pandemic (2011-2018).

The genes are TRBV11-1 and TRBJ1-1; 10 bases map to TRBD1. Material: CD4+ T cells from blood, cultured in vitro. The sequence was collected from a human donor in good health. The CDR3 nucleotides read TGTGCCAGCAGCCTATCCGGGACAGGGGTGAGTAGGACTGAAGCTTTCTTT. This gives the protein CASSLSGTGVSRTEAFF.